The present T cell receptor (beta chain) was sequenced within a study of blood T cell repertoires in COVID-19. Study-level information: T cells, B-cell-depleted T cells, or PBMCs supplied cDNA or gDNA.

Only in-frame clones appear in the TCRdb table, and some are missing; sequencing was by immunoSEQ multiplex PCR. The sample lists some 240,000 clones; 87% were seen once. The CDR3 has 15 residues. CDR1 is SEHNR, CDR2 FQNEAQ, per germline (reference sequence). With 2 bases removed from V and 6 bases from J, the gap between germline ends came to 13 bases. This TCR derives from a man aged 60 to 75 who had recovered from COVID-19. The rearrangement uses TRBV7-9 and TRBJ2-2; no firm D call. The source material was peripheral blood. The CDR3 sequence: CASSLSAGFPGELFF. In DNA, the CDR3 is TGTGCCAGCAGCTTATCGGCCGGGTTCCCCGGGGAGCTGTTTTTT.